Presented here are 18 T cell receptor beta chains from one specimen sequenced in a study of T cells in tumors and immune-related adverse events. The data were produced by immunoSEQ multiplex PCR, yet TCRdb's version contains in-frame clones alone and is incomplete. The sample gives more than 10,000 clones, around 93% of which show up once; around 1.5% is in the top ten. Sequenced here: lymph node tissue, sampled from a patient treated with anti-PD-1 therapy. All receptors come from a female donor with metastatic renal cell carcinoma.

The chain couples TRBV5-4 to TRBJ2-3, with TRBD2 identical over 10 bases. In germline, CDR1 is SGHNT, CDR2 YYREEE (reference sequence). V dropped 0 bases and J dropped 3; count of bases not matched to a gene: 7. The CDR3 has 17 residues. The CDR3 DNA is TGTGCCAGCAGCTTGGGGGTCGGGACTAGCGCAACAGATACGCAGTATTTT. It codes for CASSLGVGTSATDTQYF.

The chain combines TRBV30 with TRBJ2-3, with D perhaps matching TRBD2 (5 bases). V shed 4 bases and J shed 2 bases, with 10 bases lying between them. The CDR3 loop spans 13 amino acids. Germline CDR1 reads GTSNPN; CDR2 reads SVGIG (reference sequence). CDR3 DNA: TGTGCCTGGAACACGGGGTACACAGATACGCAGTATTTT. Protein sequence: CAWNTGYTDTQYF.

This chain links TRBV28 with TRBJ1-6; 8 bases align to TRBD1. The germline CDR1 and CDR2 sequences are MDHEN and SYDVKM. This CDR3 is 14 amino acids long. V shed 3 bases, J shed 8 bases, and the junction held 3 bases outside the gene matches. CDR3 residues: CASSLADRDSPLHF. CDR3 coding DNA: TGTGCCAGCAGTTTGGCGGACAGGGATTCACCCCTCCACTTT.

The chain employs TRBV10-1 and TRBJ2-5; TRBD2 aligns across 13 bases. This CDR3 has 17 amino acids. Trimming cost V 3 bases and J 5 bases; bases outside gene matches: 9. Germline V lookup: CDR1 WNHNN, CDR2 SYGVQD (reference sequence). The chain's CDR3 is CASSERTSGGPRETQYF. CDR3 DNA: TGCGCCAGCAGTGAAAGGACTAGCGGGGGACCCCGGGAGACCCAGTACTTC.

This chain links TRBV19 with TRBJ1-1; 12 bases are a match to TRBD1. The V segment lost 4 bases and the J segment 6 bases; nucleotides outside the gene matches: 9. Germline loops: CDR1 LNHDA, CDR2 SQIVND (reference sequence). This CDR3 is 16 amino acids long. The CDR3 nucleotides are TGTGCCAGTAGTACGACCCGGGACAGGGGGCCCGCTGAAGCTTTCTTT. It specifies CASSTTRDRGPAEAFF.

The chain has TRBV25-1 and TRBJ2-7, with D perhaps matching TRBD1 or TRBD2 (5 bases each). The CDR3 loop spans 10 amino acids. The V gene's germline CDR1 is MGHDK and CDR2 SYGVNS. V was clipped by 8 bases and J by 3 bases, with 5 bases between them. This chain's CDR3 is CASGGYEQYF. CDR3 bases: TGTGCCAGCGGGGGCTACGAGCAGTACTTC.

In this sample, this clone turned up once. The V call is TRBV18, the J call TRBJ1-6; 8 bases match TRBD1. The V gene end was trimmed by 3 bases and the J gene end by 9 bases; junction bases not matched to a gene: 7. CDR3 size: 15 residues. Germline CDR1 KGHSH, CDR2 LQKENI. The CDR3 loop reads CASSPSQGEGSPLHF. The DNA for the CDR3 is TGTGCCAGCTCACCGTCACAGGGGGAGGGTTCACCCCTCCACTTT.

The gene calls are TRBV10-3 and TRBJ1-2; tentative D call: TRBD1 (6 bases). This CDR3 has 16 residues. The V and J ends lost 10 bases and 4 bases respectively, with 25 bases between them. Germline V gene sequence: CDR1 ENHRY, CDR2 SYGVKD. CDR3 DNA sequence: TGTGCCACCATGGACCAAACGACGTTAGGGGGCTATGGCTACACCTTC. Its protein is CATMDQTTLGGYGYTF.

The table lists this clone with a count of one. The rearrangement links TRBV28 to TRBJ2-7; D assignment may be TRBD1 or TRBD2 (5 bases each). Germline CDR1 reads MDHEN; CDR2 reads SYDVKM. The length of the CDR3 is 14 residues. The V and J ends lost 5 bases and 3 bases respectively, with 14 bases between them. The CDR3 sequence: CASSIAGTNYEQYF. The DNA of the CDR3 is TGTGCCAGCAGTATTGCTGGGACCAACTACGAGCAGTACTTC.

This clone was seen more than once but under ten times. The CDR3, as DNA: TGTGCCAGCAGTAATCGGGACAGAAGATCCTACGAGCAGTACTTC. Translating gives CASSNRDRRSYEQYF. V and J are TRBV6-6 and TRBJ2-7, with 7 bases that match TRBD1. V shed 5 bases, J shed 1 base, and the junction held 8 bases outside the gene matches. The CDR3 is 15 amino acids. CDR1 is MNHNY and CDR2 is SVGAGI in the germline V gene (reference sequence).

The chain is built from TRBV29-1 and TRBJ2-3; D is perhaps TRBD2 (6 bases). V was shortened by 1 base and J by 1 base, with 9 bases between the two germline ends. CDR3 length: 14 residues. Per the germline V gene, CDR1 is SQVTM and CDR2 is ANQGSEA. CDR3 region: CSVEATGGTDTQYF. DNA of the CDR3: TGCAGCGTTGAAGCCACGGGGGGCACAGATACGCAGTATTTT.

The V and J genes are TRBV5-1 and TRBJ2-3; 12 bases are a match to TRBD2. Germline lookup yields CDR1 SGHRS and CDR2 YFSETQ. V dropped 4 bases and J dropped 6; count of bases not matched to a gene: 9. The CDR3 length is 16 residues. The DNA for the CDR3 is TGCGCCAGCAGCCCTGGGACTAGCGGGCTGAGCGATACGCAGTATTTT. This codes for CASSPGTSGLSDTQYF. The whole variable domain, filled in from reference TRBV5-1 and TRBJ2-3, reads KAGVTQTPRYLIKTRGQQVTLSCSPISGHRSVSWYQQTPGQGLQFLFEYFSETQRNKGNFPGRFSGRQFSNSRSEMNVSTLELGDSALYLCASSPGTSGLSDTQYFGPGTRLTVL.

This sequence joins TRBV6-6 and TRBJ2-7; D might be TRBD1 (5 bases). In germline, CDR1 is MNHNY, CDR2 SVGAGI (reference sequence). The V end was cut by 0 bases, the J end by 6 bases, with 6 bases between. This CDR3 spans 12 amino acids. CDR3 amino acids: CASSYSRGEQYF. CDR3 sequence (DNA): TGTGCCAGCAGTTACTCAAGGGGCGAGCAGTACTTC.

V is TRBV4-3 and J is TRBJ2-2; a weak D match, TRBD2 (5 bases). The germline gives CDR1 LGHNA, CDR2 YSLEER. The ends were cut back, 7 bases at V and 4 bases at J, with 13 bases in the middle. The CDR3 is made up of 14 amino acids. The CDR3 DNA reads as TGCGCCAGCACTCCTAGACGGGGCACCGGGGAGCTGTTTTTT. Protein sequence: CASTPRRGTGELFF.

The genes are TRBV4-3 and TRBJ1-3; 7 bases map to TRBD1. Germline V gene sequence: CDR1 LGHNA, CDR2 YSLEER. This CDR3 is 16 amino acids long. With V trimmed by 0 bases and J by 3 bases, 5 bases remained unmatched. The CDR3 is CASSQDTGAVGNTIYF. The CDR3 bases are TGCGCCAGCAGCCAAGATACAGGGGCGGTTGGAAACACCATATATTTT.

Remarks on this clone: Relative to the germline gene, one junction end is altered; a read error may explain this. The V call is TRBV15, the J call TRBJ2-5; 8 nucleotides align to TRBD2. CDR3 size: 18 residues. Germline V gene sequence: CDR1 LNHNV, CDR2 YYDKDF (reference sequence). CDR3 in DNA: TGTGCCACCAGCAGAGATCATTGGCGGGAGGAGGACCAGGAGACCCAGTACTTC. This codes for CATSRDHWREEDQETQYF.

This chain connects TRBV6-5 to TRBJ2-7; possibly TRBD2 for D (6 bases). Germline assignment: CDR1 MNHEY and CDR2 SVGAGI. The CDR3 has 15 amino acids. The germline V and J ends were trimmed by 3 bases and 7 bases, with 19 bases remaining between them. The DNA for the CDR3 is TGTGCCAGCAGTTATGACGGGAGCTACCCTTTAGAGCAGTACTTC. Protein: CASSYDGSYPLEQYF.

This clone has only one observation. This chain connects TRBV23-1 to TRBJ2-1; D not resolved. TRBV23-1 is designated an ORF whose function remains uncertain. This CDR3 has 15 amino acids. V lost 4 bases and J lost 0, with 10 bases in between. For the CDR3, the DNA is TGCGCCAGCAGTCGCACTTTCCCCTCCTACAATGAGCAGTTCTTC. It is translated as CASSRTFPSYNEQFF.